Detailed here is one T cell receptor beta chain. This entry comes from a study of blood T cells in healthy people across ages. Using a J-beta primer mix together with a sample-barcoded 5' primer, a second PCR was run for roughly 7 to 11 cycles. Each TCR beta cDNA got a 12-nucleotide random molecular identifier. TCRdb recomputed calls from the 5' RACE reads with MiXCR, one row per CDR3 protein. The data hold around 900,000 distinct CDR3 sequences, with 45% to 60% observed a single time. Trimming took 5 bases from V and 0 from J; bases not matched to a gene: 7. Germline loops: CDR1 DFQATT, CDR2 SNEGSKA (reference sequence). The CDR3 covers 15 residues.

The sequenced sample consisted of blood. The chain recombines TRBV20-1 with TRBJ2-4, with 7 bases matching TRBD2. The receptor was derived from a woman between 55 and 75 years old in good health. DNA for the CDR3: TGCAGTGCTTACGGGAGGACGATAGCCAAAAACATTCAGTACTTC. Translated: CSAYGRTIAKNIQYF.